Described below is a single T cell receptor beta chain sequence and its context. Its cognate antigen is unknown. The sample belongs to a study of T cell clusters in autoimmune cytopenias. Study background: TRB sequencing had a median approximately 50,000 reads and approximately 2,500 distinct clonotypes per sample.

Roughly 40,000 genome equivalents of blood DNA were amplified for TRB. Study-level findings and limits: TRB repertoire shifts in secondary cytopenia and chronic lymphocytic leukemia mostly reflected lymphoma, not autoimmunity. Primary autoimmune cytopenia patients seemingly lacked the physiological T cell clusters found in healthy donors. Exclusive TRB clusters were 2.5 to 3-fold more numerous in healthy donors than in active autoimmune hepatitis.

TRB rearrangements were amplified by touch-down multiplex PCR with mixed TRB-A/B primers. Using the multiplex PCR reads, TCRdb records one entry per CDR3 protein without DNA. In total, the table holds under 9,000 distinct CDR3 sequences. Per the germline V gene, CDR1 is DFQATT and CDR2 is SNEGSKA (reference sequence). This CDR3 spans 17 amino acids. Specimen: peripheral blood. V usage is TRBV20-1 and J usage is TRBJ2-3; no DNA is available, so the TRBD2 call from TCRdb remains unchecked. This TCR came from a human donor with an autoimmune cytopenia or autoimmune hepatitis (not recorded which). The CDR3 loop reads CSARDPSAGGRPDTQYF.